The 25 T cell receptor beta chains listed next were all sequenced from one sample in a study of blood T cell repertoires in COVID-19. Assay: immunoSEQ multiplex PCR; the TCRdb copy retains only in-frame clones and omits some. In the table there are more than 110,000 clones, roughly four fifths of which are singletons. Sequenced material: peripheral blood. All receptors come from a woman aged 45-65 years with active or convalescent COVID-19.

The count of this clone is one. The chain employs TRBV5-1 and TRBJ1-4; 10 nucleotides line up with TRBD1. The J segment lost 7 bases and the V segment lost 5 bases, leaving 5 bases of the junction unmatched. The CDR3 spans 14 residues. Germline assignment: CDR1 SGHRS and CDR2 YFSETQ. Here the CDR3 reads CASSSDRGSEKLFF. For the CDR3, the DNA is TGCGCCAGCAGTTCGGACAGGGGGAGTGAAAAACTGTTTTTT. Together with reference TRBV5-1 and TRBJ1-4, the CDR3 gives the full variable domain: KAGVTQTPRYLIKTRGQQVTLSCSPISGHRSVSWYQQTPGQGLQFLFEYFSETQRNKGNFPGRFSGRQFSNSRSEMNVSTLELGDSALYLCASSSDRGSEKLFFGSGTQLSVL.

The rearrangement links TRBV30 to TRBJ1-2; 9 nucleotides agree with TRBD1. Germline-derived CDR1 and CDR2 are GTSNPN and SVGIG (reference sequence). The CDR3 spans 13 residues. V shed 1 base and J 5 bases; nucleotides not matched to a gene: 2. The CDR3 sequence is CAWSADRGYGYTF. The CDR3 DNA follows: TGTGCCTGGAGTGCTGACAGGGGGTATGGCTACACCTTC.

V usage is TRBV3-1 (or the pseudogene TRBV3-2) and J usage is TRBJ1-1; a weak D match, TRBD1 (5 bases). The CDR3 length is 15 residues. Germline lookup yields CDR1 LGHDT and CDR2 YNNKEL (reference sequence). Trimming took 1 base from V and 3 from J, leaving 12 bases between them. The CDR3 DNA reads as TGTGCCAGCAGCCAAGGGGGCAGCCGGGACACTGAAGCTTTCTTT. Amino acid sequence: CASSQGGSRDTEAFF.

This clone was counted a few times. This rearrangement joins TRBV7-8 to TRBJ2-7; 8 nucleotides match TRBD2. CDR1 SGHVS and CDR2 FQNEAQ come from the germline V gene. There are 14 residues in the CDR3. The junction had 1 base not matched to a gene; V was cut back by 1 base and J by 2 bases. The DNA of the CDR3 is TGTGCCAGCAGCTTAGAAGCGGGGGCCTACGAGCAGTACTTC. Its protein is CASSLEAGAYEQYF. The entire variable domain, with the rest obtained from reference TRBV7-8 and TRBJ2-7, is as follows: GAGVSQSPRYKVAKRGQDVALRCDPISGHVSLFWYQQALGQGPEFLTYFQNEAQLDKSGLPSDRFFAERPEGSVSTLKIQRTQQEDSAVYLCASSLEAGAYEQYFGPGTRLTVT.

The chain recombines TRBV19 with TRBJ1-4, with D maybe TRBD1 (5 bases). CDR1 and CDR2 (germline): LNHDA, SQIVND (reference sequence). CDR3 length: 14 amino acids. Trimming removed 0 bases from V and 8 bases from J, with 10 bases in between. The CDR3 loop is CASSIDHPGEKLFF. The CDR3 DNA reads TGTGCCAGTAGTATAGATCACCCAGGGGAAAAACTGTTTTTT.

This CDR3 is CASTLSGVGTQYF. Here the CDR3 DNA reads TGCGCCAGCACCCTGTCGGGGGTGGGGACCCAGTACTTC. J is TRBJ2-5 and V is TRBV5-1; the D gene is possibly TRBD2 (6 bases). The germline V and J ends were trimmed by 6 bases and 7 bases, with 16 bases remaining between them. The CDR3 is 13 amino acids. Germline CDR1 and CDR2: SGHRS and YFSETQ.

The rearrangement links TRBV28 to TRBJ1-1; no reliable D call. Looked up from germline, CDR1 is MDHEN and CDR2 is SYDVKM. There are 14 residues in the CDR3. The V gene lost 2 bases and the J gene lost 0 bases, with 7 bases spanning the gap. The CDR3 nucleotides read TGTGCCAGCAGTTTAGGCAGGTTGAACACTGAAGCTTTCTTT. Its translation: CASSLGRLNTEAFF.

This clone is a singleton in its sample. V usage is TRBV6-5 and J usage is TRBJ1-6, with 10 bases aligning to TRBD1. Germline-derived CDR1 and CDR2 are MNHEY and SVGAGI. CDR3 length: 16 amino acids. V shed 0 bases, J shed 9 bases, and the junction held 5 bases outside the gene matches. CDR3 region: CASSYSRTGGSSPLHF. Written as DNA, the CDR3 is TGTGCCAGCAGTTACTCTCGGACAGGGGGTAGTTCACCCCTCCACTTT.

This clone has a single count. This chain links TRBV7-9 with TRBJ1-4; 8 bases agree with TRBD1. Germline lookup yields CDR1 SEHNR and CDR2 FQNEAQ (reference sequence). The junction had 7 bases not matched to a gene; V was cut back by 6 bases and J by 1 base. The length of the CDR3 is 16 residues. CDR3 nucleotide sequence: TGTGCCAGCAGGTCCGGACAGGGAGGAACTAATGAAAAACTGTTTTTT. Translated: CASRSGQGGTNEKLFF.

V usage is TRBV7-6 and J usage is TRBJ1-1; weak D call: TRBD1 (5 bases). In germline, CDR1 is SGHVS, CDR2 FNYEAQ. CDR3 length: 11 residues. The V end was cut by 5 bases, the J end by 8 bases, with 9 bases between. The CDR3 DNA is TGTGCCAGCAGCCCCAGACAGGAAGCTTTCTTT. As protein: CASSPRQEAFF.

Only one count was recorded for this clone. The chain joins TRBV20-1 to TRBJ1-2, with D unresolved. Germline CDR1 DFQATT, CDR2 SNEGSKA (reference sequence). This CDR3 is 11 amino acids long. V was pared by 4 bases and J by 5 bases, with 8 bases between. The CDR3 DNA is TGCAGTGCTATACAGACATATGGCTACACCTTC. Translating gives CSAIQTYGYTF.

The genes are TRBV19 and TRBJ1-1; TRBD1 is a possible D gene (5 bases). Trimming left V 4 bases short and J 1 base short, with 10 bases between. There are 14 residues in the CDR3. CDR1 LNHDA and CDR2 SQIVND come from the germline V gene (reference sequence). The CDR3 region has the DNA TGTGCCAGTAGTACGACAGCCTGGAACACTGAAGCTTTCTTT. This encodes CASSTTAWNTEAFF.

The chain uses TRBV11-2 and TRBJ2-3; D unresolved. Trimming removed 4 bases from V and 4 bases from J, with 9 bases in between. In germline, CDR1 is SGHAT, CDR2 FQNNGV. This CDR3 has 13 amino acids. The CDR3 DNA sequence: TGTGCCAGCAGCTCCAATTTCCCAGATACGCAGTATTTT. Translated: CASSSNFPDTQYF.

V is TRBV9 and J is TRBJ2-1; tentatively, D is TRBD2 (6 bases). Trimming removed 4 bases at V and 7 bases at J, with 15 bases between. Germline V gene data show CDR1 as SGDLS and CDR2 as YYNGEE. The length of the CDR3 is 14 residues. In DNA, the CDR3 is TGTGCCAGCAGCAGGGAGCTAGCGCTAAATGAGCAGTTCTTC. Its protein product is CASSRELALNEQFF.

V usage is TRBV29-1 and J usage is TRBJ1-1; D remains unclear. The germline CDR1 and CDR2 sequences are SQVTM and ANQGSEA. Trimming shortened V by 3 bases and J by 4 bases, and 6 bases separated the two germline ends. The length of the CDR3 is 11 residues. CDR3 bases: TGCAGCGTTGAGAGGAGCACTGAAGCTTTCTTT. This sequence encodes CSVERSTEAFF.

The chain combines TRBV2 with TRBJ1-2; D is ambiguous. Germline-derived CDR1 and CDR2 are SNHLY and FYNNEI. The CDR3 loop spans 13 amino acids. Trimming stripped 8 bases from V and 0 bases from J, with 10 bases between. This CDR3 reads CASWAAPNYGYTF. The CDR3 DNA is TGTGCCAGCTGGGCAGCTCCTAACTATGGCTACACCTTC.

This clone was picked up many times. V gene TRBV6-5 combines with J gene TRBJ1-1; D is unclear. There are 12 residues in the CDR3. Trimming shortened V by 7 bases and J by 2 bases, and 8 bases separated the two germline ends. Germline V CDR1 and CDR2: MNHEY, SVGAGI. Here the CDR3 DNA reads TGTGCCAGCATTTCAGGTAACACTGAAGCTTTCTTT. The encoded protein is CASISGNTEAFF.

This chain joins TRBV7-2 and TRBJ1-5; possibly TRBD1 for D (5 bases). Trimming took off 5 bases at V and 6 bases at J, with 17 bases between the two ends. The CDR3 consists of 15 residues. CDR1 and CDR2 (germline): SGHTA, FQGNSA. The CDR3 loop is CASSPPGGRGQPQHF. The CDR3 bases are TGTGCCAGCAGCCCCCCCGGGGGACGTGGTCAGCCCCAGCATTTT.

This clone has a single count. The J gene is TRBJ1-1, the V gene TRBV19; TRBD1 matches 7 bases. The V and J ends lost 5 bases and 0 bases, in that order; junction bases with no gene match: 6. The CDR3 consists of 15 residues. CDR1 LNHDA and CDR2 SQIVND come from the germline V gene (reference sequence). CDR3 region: CASSLQGGLNTEAFF. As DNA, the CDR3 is TGTGCCAGTAGTCTCCAGGGGGGACTGAACACTGAAGCTTTCTTT.

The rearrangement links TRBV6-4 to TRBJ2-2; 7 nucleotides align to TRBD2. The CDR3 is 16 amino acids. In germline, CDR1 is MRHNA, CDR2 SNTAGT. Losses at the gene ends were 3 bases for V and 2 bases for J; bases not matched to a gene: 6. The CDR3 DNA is TGTGCCAGCAGTGATGAGGCTAGCGGCAACACCGGGGAGCTGTTTTTT. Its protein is CASSDEASGNTGELFF.

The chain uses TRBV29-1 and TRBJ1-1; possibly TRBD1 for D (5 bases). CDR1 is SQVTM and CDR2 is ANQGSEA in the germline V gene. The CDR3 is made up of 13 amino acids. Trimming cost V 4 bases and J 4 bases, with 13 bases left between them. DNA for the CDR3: TGCAGCGTTGGAAGGCAGGGTGGCACTGAAGCTTTCTTT. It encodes CSVGRQGGTEAFF.

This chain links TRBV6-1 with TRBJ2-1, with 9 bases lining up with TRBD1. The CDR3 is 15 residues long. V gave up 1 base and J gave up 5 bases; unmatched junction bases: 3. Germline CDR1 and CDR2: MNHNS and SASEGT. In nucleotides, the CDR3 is TGTGCCAGCAGTGAAGGGACAGGGGCGAACAATGAGCAGTTCTTC. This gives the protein CASSEGTGANNEQFF.

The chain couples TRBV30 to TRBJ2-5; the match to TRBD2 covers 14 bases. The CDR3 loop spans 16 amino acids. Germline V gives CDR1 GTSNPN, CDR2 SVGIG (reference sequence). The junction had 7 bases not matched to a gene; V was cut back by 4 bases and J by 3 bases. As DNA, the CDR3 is TGTGCCTGGACCCGGGGACTAGCGGGAGCGGAAGAGACCCAGTACTTC. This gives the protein CAWTRGLAGAEETQYF.

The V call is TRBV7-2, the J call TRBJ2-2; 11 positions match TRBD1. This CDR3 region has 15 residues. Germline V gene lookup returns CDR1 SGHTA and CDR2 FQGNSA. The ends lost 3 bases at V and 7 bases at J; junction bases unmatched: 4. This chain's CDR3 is CASSFGQGADGELFF. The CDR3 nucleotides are TGTGCCAGCAGCTTCGGACAGGGGGCTGACGGGGAGCTGTTTTTT.

The CDR3 sequence is CASSVEGEDNEQFF. The CDR3 DNA is TGTGCCAGCAGCGTAGAAGGGGAGGACAATGAGCAGTTCTTC. The chain links TRBV9 to TRBJ2-1; weak D call: TRBD2 (6 bases). Trimming stripped 0 bases from V and 5 bases from J, with 9 bases between. Germline V CDR1 and CDR2: SGDLS, YYNGEE. This CDR3 contains 14 residues. Combining the CDR3 with reference TRBV9 and TRBJ2-1 gives the whole variable domain DSGVTQTPKHLITATGQRVTLRCSPRSGDLSVYWYQQSLDQGLQFLIQYYNGEERAKGNILERFSAQQFPDLHSELNLSSLELGDSALYFCASSVEGEDNEQFFGPGTRLTVL.